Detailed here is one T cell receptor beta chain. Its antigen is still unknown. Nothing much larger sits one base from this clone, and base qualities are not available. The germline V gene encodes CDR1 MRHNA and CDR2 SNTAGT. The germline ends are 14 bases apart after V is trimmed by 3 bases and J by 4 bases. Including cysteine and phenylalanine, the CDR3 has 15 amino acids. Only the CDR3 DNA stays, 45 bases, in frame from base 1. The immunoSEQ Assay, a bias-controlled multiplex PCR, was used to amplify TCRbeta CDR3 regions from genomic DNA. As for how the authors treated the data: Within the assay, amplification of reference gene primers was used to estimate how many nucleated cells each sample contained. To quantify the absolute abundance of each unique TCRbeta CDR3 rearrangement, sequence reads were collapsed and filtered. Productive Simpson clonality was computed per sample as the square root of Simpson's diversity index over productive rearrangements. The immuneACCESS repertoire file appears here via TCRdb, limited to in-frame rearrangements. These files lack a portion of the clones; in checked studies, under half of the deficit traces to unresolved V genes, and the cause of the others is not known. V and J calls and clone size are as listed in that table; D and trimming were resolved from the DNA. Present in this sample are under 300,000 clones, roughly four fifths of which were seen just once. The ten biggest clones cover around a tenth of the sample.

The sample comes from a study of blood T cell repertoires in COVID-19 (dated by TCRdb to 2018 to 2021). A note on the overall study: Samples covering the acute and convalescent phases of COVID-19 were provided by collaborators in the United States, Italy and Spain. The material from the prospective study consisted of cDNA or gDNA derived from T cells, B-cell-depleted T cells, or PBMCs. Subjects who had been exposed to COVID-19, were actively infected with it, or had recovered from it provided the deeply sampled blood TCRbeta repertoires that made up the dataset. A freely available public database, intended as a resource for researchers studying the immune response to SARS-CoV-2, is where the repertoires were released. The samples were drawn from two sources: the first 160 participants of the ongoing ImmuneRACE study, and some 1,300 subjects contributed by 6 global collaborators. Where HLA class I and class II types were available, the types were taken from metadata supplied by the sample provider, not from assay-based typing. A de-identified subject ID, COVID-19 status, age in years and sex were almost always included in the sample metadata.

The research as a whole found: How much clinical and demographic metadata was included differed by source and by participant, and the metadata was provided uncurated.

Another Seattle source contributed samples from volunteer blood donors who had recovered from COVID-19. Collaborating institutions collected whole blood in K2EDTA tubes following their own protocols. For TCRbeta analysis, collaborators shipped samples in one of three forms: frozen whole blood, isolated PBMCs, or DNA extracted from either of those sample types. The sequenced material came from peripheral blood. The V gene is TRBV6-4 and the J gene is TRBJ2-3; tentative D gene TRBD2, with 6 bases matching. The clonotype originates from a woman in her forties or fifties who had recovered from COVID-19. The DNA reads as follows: TGTGCCAGCAGTGAGAGCGGGTCTAAGGCAGATACGCAGTATTTT. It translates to CASSESGSKADTQYF.